Sequencing of this T cell receptor (beta chain) was carried out in a study of T cells in localized non-small cell lung cancer. V was shortened by 3 bases and J by 0 bases, with 6 bases between the two germline ends. Germline values: CDR1 GTSNPN, CDR2 SVGIG (reference sequence). CDR3 length equals 13 residues. With respect to this clone: Its antigen is as yet unknown.

Study-wide results and limits: Measurement of T cell clonality placed uninvolved adjacent lung highest, above the level in tumor.

The protocol was immunoSEQ multiplex PCR, while the TCRdb copy is restricted to in-frame clones and leaves out a portion. The sample lists about 11,000 clones, roughly four fifths occurring once. The rearrangement joins TRBV30 to TRBJ2-1; maybe TRBD2 (5 bases). This sequence originates from a female donor older than 55 with stage II lung adenocarcinoma. The sample was peripheral blood mononuclear cells, taken before any cancer treatment. This CDR3 is CAWRDYSYNEQFF. In DNA form, the CDR3 reads TGTGCCTGGAGAGACTACTCCTACAATGAGCAGTTCTTC.